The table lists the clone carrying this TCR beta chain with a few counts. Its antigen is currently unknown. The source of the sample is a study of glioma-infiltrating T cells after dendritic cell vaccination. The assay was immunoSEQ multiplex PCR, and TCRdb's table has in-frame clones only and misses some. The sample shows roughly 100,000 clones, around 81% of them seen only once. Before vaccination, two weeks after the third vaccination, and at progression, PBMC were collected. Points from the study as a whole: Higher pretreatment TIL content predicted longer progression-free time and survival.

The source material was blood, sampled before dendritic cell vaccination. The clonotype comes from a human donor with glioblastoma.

CDR3 region: CASSYSSTPSAGELFF. The CDR3 bases are TGTGCCAGCAGTTACTCGAGCACCCCGAGTGCCGGGGAGCTGTTTTTT. The chain carries TRBV6-5 and TRBJ2-2, with unresolved D. CDR3 size: 16 residues. CDR1 and CDR2 from the germline V gene are MNHEY and SVGAGI. The V end was cut by 0 bases, the J end by 6 bases, with 14 bases between.